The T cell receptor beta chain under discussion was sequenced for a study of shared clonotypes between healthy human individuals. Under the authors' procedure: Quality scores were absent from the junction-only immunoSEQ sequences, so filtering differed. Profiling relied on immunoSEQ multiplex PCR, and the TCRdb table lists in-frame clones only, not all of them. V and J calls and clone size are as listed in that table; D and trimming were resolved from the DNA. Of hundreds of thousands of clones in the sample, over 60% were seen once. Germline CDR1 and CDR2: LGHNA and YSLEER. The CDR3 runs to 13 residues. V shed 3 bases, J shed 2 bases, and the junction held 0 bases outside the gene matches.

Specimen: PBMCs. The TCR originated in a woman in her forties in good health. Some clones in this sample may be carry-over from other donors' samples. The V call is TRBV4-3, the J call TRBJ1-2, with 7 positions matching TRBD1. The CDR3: CASSQTGNYGYTF. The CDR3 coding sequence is TGCGCCAGCAGCCAGACAGGGAACTATGGCTACACCTTC.